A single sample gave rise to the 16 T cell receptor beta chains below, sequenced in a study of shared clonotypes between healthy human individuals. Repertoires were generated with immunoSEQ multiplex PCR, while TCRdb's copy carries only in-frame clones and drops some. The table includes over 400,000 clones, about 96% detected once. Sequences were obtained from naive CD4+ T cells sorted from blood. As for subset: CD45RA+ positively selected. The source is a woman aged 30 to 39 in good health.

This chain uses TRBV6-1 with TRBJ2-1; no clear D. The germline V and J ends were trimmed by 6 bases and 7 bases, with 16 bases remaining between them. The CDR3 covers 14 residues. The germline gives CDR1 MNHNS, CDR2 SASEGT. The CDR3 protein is CASSRASFGNEQFF. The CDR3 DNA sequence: TGTGCCAGCAGCAGAGCCTCTTTTGGGAATGAGCAGTTCTTC.

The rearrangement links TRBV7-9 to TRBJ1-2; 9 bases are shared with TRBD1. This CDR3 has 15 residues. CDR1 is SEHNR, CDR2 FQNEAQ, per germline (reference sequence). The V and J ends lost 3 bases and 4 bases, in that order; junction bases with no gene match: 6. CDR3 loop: CASSFSGQGIYGYTF. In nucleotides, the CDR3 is TGTGCCAGCAGCTTTTCAGGACAGGGGATCTATGGCTACACCTTC.

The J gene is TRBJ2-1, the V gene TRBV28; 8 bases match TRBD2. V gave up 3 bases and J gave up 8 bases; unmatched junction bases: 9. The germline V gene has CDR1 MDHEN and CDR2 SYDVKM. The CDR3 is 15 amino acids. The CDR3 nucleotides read TGTGCCAGCAGTTTTGCCGGACTAGCTCACGATGAGCAGTTCTTC. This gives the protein CASSFAGLAHDEQFF.

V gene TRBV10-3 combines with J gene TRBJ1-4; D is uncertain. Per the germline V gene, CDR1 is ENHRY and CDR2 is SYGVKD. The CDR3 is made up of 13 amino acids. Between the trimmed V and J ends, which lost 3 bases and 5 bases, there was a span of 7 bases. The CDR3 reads CAISEDGNEKLFF. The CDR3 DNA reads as TGTGCCATCAGTGAAGACGGCAATGAAAAACTGTTTTTT.

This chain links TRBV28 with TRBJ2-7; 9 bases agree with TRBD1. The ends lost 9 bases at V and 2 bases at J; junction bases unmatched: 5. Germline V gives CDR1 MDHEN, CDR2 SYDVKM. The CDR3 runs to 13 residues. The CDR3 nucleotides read TGTGCCAGTAAGGGACAGGGACCCTACGAGCAGTACTTC. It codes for CASKGQGPYEQYF.

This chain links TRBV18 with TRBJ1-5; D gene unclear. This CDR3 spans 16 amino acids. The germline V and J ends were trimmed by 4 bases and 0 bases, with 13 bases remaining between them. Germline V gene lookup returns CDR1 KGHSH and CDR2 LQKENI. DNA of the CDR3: TGTGCCAGCTCACACTCAGACGGAAATAGCAATCAGCCCCAGCATTTT. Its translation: CASSHSDGNSNQPQHF.

As DNA, the CDR3 is TGTGCCAGCAGTGGTCGACTAGCGGGCCCCTCTGGGGCCAACGTCCTGACTTTC. Protein: CASSGRLAGPSGANVLTF. The rearrangement joins TRBV2 to TRBJ2-6; 10 bases fit TRBD2. V shed 4 bases, J shed 0 bases, and the junction held 6 bases outside the gene matches. The CDR3 extends over 18 amino acids. Germline CDR1 is SNHLY and CDR2 is FYNNEI.

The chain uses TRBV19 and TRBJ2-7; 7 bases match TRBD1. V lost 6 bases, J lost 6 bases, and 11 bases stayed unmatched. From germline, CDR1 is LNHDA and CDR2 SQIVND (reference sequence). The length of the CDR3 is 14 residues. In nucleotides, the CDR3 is TGTGCCAGTAGGGCGCGACAGGGACCTACCGAGCAGTACTTC. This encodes CASRARQGPTEQYF. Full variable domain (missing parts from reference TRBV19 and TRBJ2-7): DGGITQSPKYLFRKEGQNVTLSCEQNLNHDAMYWYRQDPGQGLRLIYYSQIVNDFQKGDIAEGYSVSREKKESFPLTVTSAQKNPTAFYLCASRARQGPTEQYFGPGTRLTVT.

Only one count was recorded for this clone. CDR3 residues: CAWSKTGNTEAFF. DNA for the CDR3: TGTGCCTGGAGCAAGACAGGGAACACTGAAGCTTTCTTT. The rearrangement joins TRBV30 to TRBJ1-1; a weak D match, TRBD1 (6 bases). CDR1 and CDR2 (germline): GTSNPN, SVGIG (reference sequence). Between the trimmed V and J ends, which lost 3 bases and 1 base, there was a span of 9 bases. The CDR3 extends over 13 amino acids.

CDR3 sequence reads: CASSLGPTGAGNQPQHF. CDR3 DNA: TGTGCCAGCAGCCTGGGTCCGACAGGGGCAGGCAATCAGCCCCAGCATTTT. The chain carries TRBV7-9 and TRBJ1-5; 8 nucleotides agree with TRBD1. The trim removed 5 bases at V and 2 bases at J, leaving 11 bases unmatched. The CDR3 is 17 residues long. The V gene's germline CDR1 is SEHNR and CDR2 FQNEAQ (reference sequence). Filled out from reference TRBV7-9 and TRBJ1-5, the complete variable domain reads DTGVSQNPRHKITKRGQNVTFRCDPISEHNRLYWYRQTLGQGPEFLTYFQNEAQLEKSRLLSDRFSAERPKGSFSTLEIQRTEQGDSAMYLCASSLGPTGAGNQPQHFGDGTRLSIL.

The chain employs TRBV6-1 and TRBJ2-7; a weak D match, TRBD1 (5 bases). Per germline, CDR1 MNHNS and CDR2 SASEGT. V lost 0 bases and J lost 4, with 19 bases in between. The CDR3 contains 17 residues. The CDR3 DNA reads TGTGCCAGCAGTGAAGCTCAGGGTTCGGGTATACTGTACGAGCAGTACTTC. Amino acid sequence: CASSEAQGSGILYEQYF.

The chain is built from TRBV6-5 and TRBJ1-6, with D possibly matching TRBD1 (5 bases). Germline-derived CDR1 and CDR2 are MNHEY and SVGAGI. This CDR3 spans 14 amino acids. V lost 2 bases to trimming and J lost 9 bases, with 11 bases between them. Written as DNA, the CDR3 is TGTGCCAGCAGTTACCGGGGCGCCGGTTCACCCCTCCACTTT. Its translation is CASSYRGAGSPLHF.

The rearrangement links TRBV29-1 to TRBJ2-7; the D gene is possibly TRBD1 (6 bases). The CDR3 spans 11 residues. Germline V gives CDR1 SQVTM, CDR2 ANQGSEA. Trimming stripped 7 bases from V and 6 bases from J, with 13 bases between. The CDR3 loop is CSAKRDIEQYF. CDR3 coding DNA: TGCAGCGCAAAGAGGGACATCGAGCAGTACTTC.

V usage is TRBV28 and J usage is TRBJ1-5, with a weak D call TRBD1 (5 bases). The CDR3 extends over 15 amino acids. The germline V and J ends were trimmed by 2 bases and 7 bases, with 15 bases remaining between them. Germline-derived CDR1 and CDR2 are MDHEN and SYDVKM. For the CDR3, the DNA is TGTGCCAGCAGTTTAGTTTGGGGGGTGAAGCAGCCCCAGCATTTT. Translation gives CASSLVWGVKQPQHF.

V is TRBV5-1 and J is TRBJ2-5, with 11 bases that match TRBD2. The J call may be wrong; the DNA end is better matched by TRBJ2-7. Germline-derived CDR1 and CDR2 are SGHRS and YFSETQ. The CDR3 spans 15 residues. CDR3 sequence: CASGSSGRFPYEQYF. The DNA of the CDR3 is TGCGCCAGCGGCTCTAGCGGGAGGTTCCCCTACGAGCAGTACTTC.

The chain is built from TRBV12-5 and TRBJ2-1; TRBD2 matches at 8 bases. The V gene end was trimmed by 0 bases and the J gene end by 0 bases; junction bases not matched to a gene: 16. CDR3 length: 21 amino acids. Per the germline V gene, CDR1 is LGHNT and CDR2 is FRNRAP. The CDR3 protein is CASGLVPKRAGGRSSYNEQFF. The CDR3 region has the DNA TGTGCTAGTGGTTTGGTACCAAAAAGGGCGGGAGGTCGAAGCTCCTACAATGAGCAGTTCTTC.